Listed below are T cell receptor beta chains from one sample, sequenced in a study of cytomegalovirus exposure and HLA in healthy donors. The repertoire was sequenced with immunoSEQ multiplex PCR; TCRdb's copy has only in-frame clones and lacks some. The repertoire holds 25,000 to 35,000 clones, with 35% to 55% as singletons. The sample consisted of PBMCs. These TCRs come from a woman aged 45 to 65 in good health and CMV-seronegative. Both conserved end residues are part of each CDR3. A D gene is named only where the DNA matches it firmly. Only some rows state a clone size, as once, few, many or a class for expanded clones.

TRBV2	-	TRBJ1-2	few	TGTGCCAGCAGCCCCCGGGAGGGAAACTATGGCTACACCTTC	CASSPREGNYGYTF
TRBV2	-	TRBJ2-5	-	TGTGCCAGCACTTACAACACAGGCGGCGAGACCCAGTACTTC	CASTYNTGGETQYF
TRBV7-2	-	TRBJ2-3	-	TGTGCCAGCAGCTTGTCAGGGTCGAACACAGATACGCAGTATTTT	CASSLSGSNTDTQYF
TRBV18	TRBD2	TRBJ2-3	-	TGTGCCAGCTCACCACAAATAGCGGGGGGAAGCACAGATACGCAGTATTTT	CASSPQIAGGSTDTQYF
TRBV7-9	-	TRBJ2-2	-	TGTGCCAGCCAAAAGGGAGTGGGGACCGGGGAGCTGTTTTTT	CASQKGVGTGELFF
TRBV14	TRBD1	TRBJ2-7	-	TGTGCCAGCAGCCGAGCAGGGACAGGGGGCCGTGAGCAGTACTTC	CASSRAGTGGREQYF
TRBV19	TRBD1	TRBJ2-1	-	TGTGCCAGTGTGGACAGGGGGTCATACAATGAGCAGTTCTTC	CASVDRGSYNEQFF
TRBV30	TRBD2	TRBJ2-1	-	TGTGCCTGGAGCGGGACTAGTCTCTACAATGAGCAGTTCTTC	CAWSGTSLYNEQFF
TRBV10-3	-	TRBJ1-2	-	TGTGCCATCGAAGGGGAGGAGTATGGCTACACCTTC	CAIEGEEYGYTF
TRBV30	-	TRBJ2-1	few	TGTGCCTGGAGTGCCCTTTGGGGGGAAGGCTACAATGAGCAGTTCTTC	CAWSALWGEGYNEQFF
TRBV5-1	TRBD2	TRBJ2-2	-	TGCGCCAGCAGCTGGACGGGGGGGAACACCGGGGAGCTGTTTTTT	CASSWTGGNTGELFF
TRBV10-1	TRBD1	TRBJ1-4	once	TGCGCCAGCCTTGAGTTCGGGACAGGGGATGAAAAACTGTTTTTT	CASLEFGTGDEKLFF
TRBV14	-	TRBJ1-4	-	TGTGCCAGCAGCCAAGAGGGACACCGAGGAAAACTGTTTTTT	CASSQEGHRGKLFF
TRBV18	-	TRBJ2-7	few	TGTGCCAGCTCACCAGCAGGGATAGACGAGCAGTACTTC	CASSPAGIDEQYF
TRBV9	TRBD2	TRBJ2-7	-	TGTGCCAGCAGCGCTGAGCGGGGGGACTACGAGCAGTACTTC	CASSAERGDYEQYF
TRBV2	TRBD1	TRBJ2-7	-	TGTGCCAGCAGTGCGGGGACAGGGGCTTACGAGCAGTACTTC	CASSAGTGAYEQYF
TRBV18	-	TRBJ1-1	few	TGTGCCAGCTCACCAAGTGAGTTCACTGAAGCTTTCTTT	CASSPSEFTEAFF